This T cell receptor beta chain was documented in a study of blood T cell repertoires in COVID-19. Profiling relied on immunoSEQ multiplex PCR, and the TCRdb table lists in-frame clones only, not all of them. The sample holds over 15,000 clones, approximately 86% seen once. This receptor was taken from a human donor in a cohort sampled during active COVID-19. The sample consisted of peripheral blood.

As DNA, the CDR3 is TGTGCCAGCAGTTTCTATCCGGGACTAGCGGGGGGGCCGTACAATGAGCAGTTCTTC. This sequence encodes CASSFYPGLAGGPYNEQFF. This chain links TRBV7-2 with TRBJ2-1; TRBD2 matches at 16 bases. This CDR3 has 19 amino acids. Germline trimming cut 6 bases from V and 4 bases from J; bases unmatched to any gene: 12. In germline, CDR1 is SGHTA, CDR2 FQGNSA.